These 5 T cell receptor beta chains share one sample of origin, sequenced in a study of post-analysis software for immune sequencing data. The antigens of these receptors remain unknown. Study-wide findings and caveats: A handful of TRBV segments appeared more often in patients than in controls, and TRBV5-6, TRBV5-1 and TRBV20-1 were among these.

Unique molecular identifiers had been added to the TCR beta cDNA libraries. TCRdb reanalysed the PCR reads using MiXCR and keeps one entry per CDR3 protein. The sample consists of more than 500,000 distinct CDR3 sequences, less than 40% of them appearing once. Sequences were obtained from blood. The source is a girl younger than 18 with multiple sclerosis.

The genes are TRBV7-2 and TRBJ2-4, with 9 positions matching TRBD1. The DNA end favors TRBJ2-5, so the J call may be wrong. Germline lookup yields CDR1 SGHTA and CDR2 FQGNSA. This CDR3 spans 15 amino acids. CDR3 sequence reads: CASSFTGGAGETQYF. Written as DNA, the CDR3 is TGTGCCAGCAGTTTTACAGGGGGCGCGGGGGAGACCCAGTACTTC.

This clonotype came up a few times. This sequence joins TRBV4-1 and TRBJ2-5, with 11 nucleotides matching TRBD2. The CDR3 runs 15 residues. The ends lost 3 bases at V and 2 bases at J; junction bases unmatched: 2. Germline V lookup: CDR1 MGHRA, CDR2 YSYEKL. CDR3 loop: CASSHPSGGQETQYF. CDR3 bases: TGCGCCAGCAGCCACCCTAGCGGGGGGCAAGAGACCCAGTACTTC.

This clonotype showed up just a few times. This chain joins TRBV20-1 and TRBJ2-7; 9 nucleotides align to TRBD2. With 6 bases clipped from V and 3 bases from J, the junction kept 9 bases outside the gene matches. The CDR3 contains 14 residues. The germline V gene has CDR1 DFQATT and CDR2 SNEGSKA (reference sequence). CDR3 coding DNA: TGCAGTGCCAGGATGACGACTAGCGGCTACGAGCAGTACTTC. Its translation is CSARMTTSGYEQYF.

The genes are TRBV7-9 and TRBJ2-3; D is undetermined. The CDR3 is 14 amino acids. The V end lost 5 bases, the J end lost 4 bases, and 13 bases lay between the germline ends. The V gene's germline CDR1 is SEHNR and CDR2 FQNEAQ (reference sequence). The DNA for the CDR3 is TGTGCCAGCAGCCCATGGGGTAGGGCAGATACGCAGTATTTT. Translation gives CASSPWGRADTQYF.

A remark on this clonotype: In this CDR3 the conserved last residue, phenylalanine or tryptophan, is missing, so a read error is likely. V usage is TRBV29-1 and J usage is TRBJ1-2; D is undetermined. The germline V and J ends were trimmed by 5 bases and 8 bases, with 15 bases remaining between them. The CDR3 is made up of 12 amino acids. From germline, CDR1 is SQVTM and CDR2 ANQGSEA. The CDR3, as DNA: TGCAGCGTTTCCAACTGGGCTGGGGGCTACACCTTG. It codes for CSVSNWAGGYTL.